This T cell receptor beta chain was recorded in a study of T-cell reconstitution after alpha-beta-depleted transplantation in children. This sample's TCRbeta library carried unique molecular identifier barcodes. TCRdb recomputed calls from the PCR reads with MiXCR, one row per CDR3 protein. The table has some 490,000 distinct CDR3 sequences, around 13% seen once. Germline V gene data show CDR1 as MNHNS and CDR2 as SASEGT. CDR3 length equals 15 residues. V dropped 6 bases and J dropped 6 bases, with 21 bases sitting between them. The chain has TRBV6-1 and TRBJ2-7, with D possibly being TRBD1 or TRBD2 (5 bases each). Source: PBMCs from the stem cell graft donor, taken from the stem cell graft. This TCR derives from a human donor who donated a stem cell graft to a child with combined immunodeficiency. CDR3 region: CASSKGYISGTEQYF. The CDR3 nucleotides are TGTGCCAGCAGCAAGGGCTATATATCGGGGACCGAGCAGTACTTC.